This T cell receptor (beta chain) was sequenced for a study of T cell repertoires in cytomegalovirus infection. Findings and caveats of the study: HLA-C-restricted, CMV-specific TCR beta clonotypes were dominant ex vivo.

Many counts were recorded for this clonotype. Its specificity is unknown. One entry per CDR3 protein results from TCRdb running MiXCR on the reads. Of about 920,000 distinct CDR3 sequences listed, 30% to 40% were seen once; the top ten hold 13%. V was shortened by 0 bases and J by 8 bases, with 19 bases between the two germline ends. The CDR3 has 16 amino acids. CDR1 SGHTA and CDR2 FQGNSA come from the germline V gene. The chain uses TRBV7-2 and TRBJ1-2, with D perhaps TRBD1 (5 bases). The origin of this receptor is a human donor in good health (CMV status not recorded). Some clones in this sample may be carry-over from other donors' samples. Specimen: cultured CD8+ T cells from PBMCs, collected from culture after CMV antigen stimulation. CDR3 sequence: CASSLAVRDRGEGYTF. The CDR3 nucleotides read TGTGCCAGCAGCTTAGCGGTCAGGGACCGGGGTGAGGGCTACACCTTC.